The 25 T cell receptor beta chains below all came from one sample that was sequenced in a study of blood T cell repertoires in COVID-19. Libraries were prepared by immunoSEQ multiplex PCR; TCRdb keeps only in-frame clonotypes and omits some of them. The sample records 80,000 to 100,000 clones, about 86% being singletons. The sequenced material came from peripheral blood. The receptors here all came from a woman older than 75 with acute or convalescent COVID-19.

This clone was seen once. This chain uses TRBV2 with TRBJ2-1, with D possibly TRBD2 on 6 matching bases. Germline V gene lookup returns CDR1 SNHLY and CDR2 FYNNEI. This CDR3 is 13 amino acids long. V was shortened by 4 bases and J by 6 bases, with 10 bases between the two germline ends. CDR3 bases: TGTGCCAGCAGTGTCCAGGGAGGCAATGAGCAGTTCTTC. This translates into CASSVQGGNEQFF. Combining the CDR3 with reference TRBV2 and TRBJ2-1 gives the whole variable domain EPEVTQTPSHQVTQMGQEVILRCVPISNHLYFYWYRQILGQKVEFLVSFYNNEISEKSEIFDDQFSVERPDGSNFTLKIRSTKLEDSAMYFCASSVQGGNEQFFGPGTRLTVL.

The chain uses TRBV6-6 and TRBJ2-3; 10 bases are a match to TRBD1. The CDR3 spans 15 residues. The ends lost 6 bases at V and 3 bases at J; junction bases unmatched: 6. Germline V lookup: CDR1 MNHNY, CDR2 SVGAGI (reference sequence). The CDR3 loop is CASSLLGQGTDTQYF. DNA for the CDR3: TGTGCCAGCAGCCTACTGGGACAGGGGACAGATACGCAGTATTTT.

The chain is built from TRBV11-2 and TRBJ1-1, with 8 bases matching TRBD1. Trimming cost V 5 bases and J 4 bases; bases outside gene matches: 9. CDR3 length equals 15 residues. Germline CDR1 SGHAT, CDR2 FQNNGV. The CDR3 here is CASSAQTGGATEAFF. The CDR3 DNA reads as TGTGCCAGCAGCGCTCAAACAGGGGGGGCCACTGAAGCTTTCTTT.

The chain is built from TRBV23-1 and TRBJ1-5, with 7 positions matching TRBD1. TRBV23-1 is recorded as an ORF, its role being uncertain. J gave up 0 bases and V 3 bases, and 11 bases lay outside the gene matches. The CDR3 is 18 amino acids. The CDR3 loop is CASSHRGTVTYSNQPQHF. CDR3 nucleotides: TGCGCCAGCAGTCACCGTGGGACAGTAACGTATAGCAATCAGCCCCAGCATTTT.

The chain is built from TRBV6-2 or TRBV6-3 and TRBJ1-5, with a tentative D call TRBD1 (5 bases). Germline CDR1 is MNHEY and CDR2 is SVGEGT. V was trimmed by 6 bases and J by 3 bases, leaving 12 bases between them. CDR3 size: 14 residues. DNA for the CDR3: TGTGCCAGCAGCGACGACAGCTTCAATCAGCCCCAGCATTTT. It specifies CASSDDSFNQPQHF.

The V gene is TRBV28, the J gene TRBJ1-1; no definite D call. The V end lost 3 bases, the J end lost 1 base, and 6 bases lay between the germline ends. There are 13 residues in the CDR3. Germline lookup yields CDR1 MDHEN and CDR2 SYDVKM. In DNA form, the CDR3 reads TGTGCCAGCAGTTTGAAAGCGAACACTGAAGCTTTCTTT. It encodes CASSLKANTEAFF.

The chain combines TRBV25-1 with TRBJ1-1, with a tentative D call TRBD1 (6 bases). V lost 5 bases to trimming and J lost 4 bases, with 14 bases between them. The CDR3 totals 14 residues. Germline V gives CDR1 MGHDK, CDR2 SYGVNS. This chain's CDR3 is CASSPTQGITEAFF. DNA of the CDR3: TGTGCCAGCAGTCCGACACAGGGAATCACTGAAGCTTTCTTT.

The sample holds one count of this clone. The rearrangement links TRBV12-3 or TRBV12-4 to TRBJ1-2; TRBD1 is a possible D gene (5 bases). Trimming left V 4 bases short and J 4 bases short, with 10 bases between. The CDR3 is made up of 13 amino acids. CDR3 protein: CASSSGSGYGYTF. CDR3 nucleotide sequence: TGTGCCAGCAGTTCAGGGTCGGGCTATGGCTACACCTTC.

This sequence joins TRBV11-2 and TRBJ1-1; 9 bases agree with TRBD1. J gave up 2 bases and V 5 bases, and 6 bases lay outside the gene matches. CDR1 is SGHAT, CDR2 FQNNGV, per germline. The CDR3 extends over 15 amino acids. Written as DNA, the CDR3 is TGTGCCAGCAGCCCCCGACAGGGGGGAAACACTGAAGCTTTCTTT. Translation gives CASSPRQGGNTEAFF.

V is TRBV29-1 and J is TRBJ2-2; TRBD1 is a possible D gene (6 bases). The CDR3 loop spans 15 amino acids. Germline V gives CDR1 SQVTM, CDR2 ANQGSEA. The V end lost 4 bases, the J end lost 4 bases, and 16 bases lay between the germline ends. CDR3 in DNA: TGCAGCGTTGCCGGATTTGGGGGCCCCACCGGGGAGCTGTTTTTT. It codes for CSVAGFGGPTGELFF.

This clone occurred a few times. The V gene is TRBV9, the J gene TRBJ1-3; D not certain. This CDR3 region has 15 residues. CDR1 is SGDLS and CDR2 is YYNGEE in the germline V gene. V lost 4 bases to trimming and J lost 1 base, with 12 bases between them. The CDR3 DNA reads TGTGCCAGCAGCCCCCGCGAGGTTTCTGGAAACACCATATATTTT. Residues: CASSPREVSGNTIYF.

CDR3 sequence: CASSPGQGSNQPQHF. The CDR3 DNA reads as TGTGCCAGCAGTCCCGGACAGGGTAGCAATCAGCCCCAGCATTTT. The rearrangement uses TRBV2 and TRBJ1-5; 8 positions agree with TRBD1. The CDR3 contains 15 residues. CDR1 SNHLY and CDR2 FYNNEI come from the germline V gene. V trimming: 5 bases; J trimming: 0 bases; junction bases outside the gene matches: 3.

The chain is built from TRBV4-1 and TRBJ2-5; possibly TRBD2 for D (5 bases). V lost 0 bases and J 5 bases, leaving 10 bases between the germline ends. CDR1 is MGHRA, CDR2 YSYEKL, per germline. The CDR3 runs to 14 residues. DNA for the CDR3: TGCGCCAGCAGCCAAGATTTGACTATCGAGACCCAGTACTTC. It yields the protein CASSQDLTIETQYF.

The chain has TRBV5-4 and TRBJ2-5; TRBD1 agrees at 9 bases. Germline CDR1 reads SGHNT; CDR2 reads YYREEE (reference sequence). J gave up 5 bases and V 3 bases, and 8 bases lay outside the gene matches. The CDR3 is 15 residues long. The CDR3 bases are TGTGCCAGCAGCTCCGGACAGGGGCCATTGGAGACCCAGTACTTC. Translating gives CASSSGQGPLETQYF.

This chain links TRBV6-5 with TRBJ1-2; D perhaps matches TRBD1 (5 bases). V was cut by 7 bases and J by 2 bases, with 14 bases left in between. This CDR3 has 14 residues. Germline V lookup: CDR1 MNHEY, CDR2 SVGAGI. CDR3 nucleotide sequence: TGTGCCAGCAATCCGGGGGGGTTAAACTATGGCTACACCTTC. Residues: CASNPGGLNYGYTF.

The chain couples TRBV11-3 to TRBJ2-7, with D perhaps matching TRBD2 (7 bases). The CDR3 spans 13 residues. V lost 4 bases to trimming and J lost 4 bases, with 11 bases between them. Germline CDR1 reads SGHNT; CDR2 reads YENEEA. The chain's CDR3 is CASSSRGAYEQYF. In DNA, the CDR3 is TGTGCCAGCAGCTCCCGGGGGGCGTACGAGCAGTACTTC.

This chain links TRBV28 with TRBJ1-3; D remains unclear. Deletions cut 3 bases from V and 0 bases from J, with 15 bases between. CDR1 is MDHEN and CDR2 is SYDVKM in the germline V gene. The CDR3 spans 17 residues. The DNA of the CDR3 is TGTGCCAGCAGTTTCGAACGTCGATTTAGCTCTGGAAACACCATATATTTT. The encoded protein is CASSFERRFSSGNTIYF.

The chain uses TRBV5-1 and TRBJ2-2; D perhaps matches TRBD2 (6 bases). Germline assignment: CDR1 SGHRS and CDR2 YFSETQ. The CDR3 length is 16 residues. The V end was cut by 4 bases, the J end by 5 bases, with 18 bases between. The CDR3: CASSLGPYGGTGELFF. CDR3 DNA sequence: TGCGCCAGCAGCCTAGGGCCGTACGGAGGGACCGGGGAGCTGTTTTTT.

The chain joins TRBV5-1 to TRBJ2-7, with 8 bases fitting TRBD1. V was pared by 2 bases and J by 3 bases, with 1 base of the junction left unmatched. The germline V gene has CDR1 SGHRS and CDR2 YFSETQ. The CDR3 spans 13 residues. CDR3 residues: CASSLDRGYEQYF. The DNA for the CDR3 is TGCGCCAGCAGCTTAGACAGGGGCTACGAGCAGTACTTC.

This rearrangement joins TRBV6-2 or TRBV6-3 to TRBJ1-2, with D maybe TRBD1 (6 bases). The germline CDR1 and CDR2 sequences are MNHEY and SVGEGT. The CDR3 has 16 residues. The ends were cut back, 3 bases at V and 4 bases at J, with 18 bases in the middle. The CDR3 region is CASSYTTGRDPYGYTF. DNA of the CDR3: TGTGCCAGCAGTTATACGACAGGAAGAGACCCCTATGGCTACACCTTC.

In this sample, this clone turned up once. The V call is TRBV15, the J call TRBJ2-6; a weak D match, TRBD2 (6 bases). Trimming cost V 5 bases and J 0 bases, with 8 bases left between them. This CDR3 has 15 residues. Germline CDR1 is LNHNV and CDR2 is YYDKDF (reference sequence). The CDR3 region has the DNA TGTGCCACCAGCGGGGGGAACTCTGGGGCCAACGTCCTGACTTTC. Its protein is CATSGGNSGANVLTF.

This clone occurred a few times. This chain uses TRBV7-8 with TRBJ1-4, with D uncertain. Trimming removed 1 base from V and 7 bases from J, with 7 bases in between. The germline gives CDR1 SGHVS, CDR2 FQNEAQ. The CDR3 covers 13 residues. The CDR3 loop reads CASSLGEGEKLFF. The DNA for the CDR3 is TGTGCCAGCAGCTTAGGGGAGGGTGAAAAACTGTTTTTT.

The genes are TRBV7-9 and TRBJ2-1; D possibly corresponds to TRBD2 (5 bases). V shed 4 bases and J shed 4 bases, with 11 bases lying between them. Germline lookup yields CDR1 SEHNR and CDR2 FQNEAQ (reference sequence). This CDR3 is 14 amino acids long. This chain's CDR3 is CASSYQDLYNEQFF. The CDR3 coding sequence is TGTGCCAGCAGCTATCAGGACTTGTACAATGAGCAGTTCTTC.

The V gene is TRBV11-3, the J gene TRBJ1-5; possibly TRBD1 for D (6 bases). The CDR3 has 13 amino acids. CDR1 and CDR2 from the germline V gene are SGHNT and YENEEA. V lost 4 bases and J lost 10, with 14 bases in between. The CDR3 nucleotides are TGTGCCAGCAGCTACGACAGGTATGGTCCCCAGCATTTT. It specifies CASSYDRYGPQHF.

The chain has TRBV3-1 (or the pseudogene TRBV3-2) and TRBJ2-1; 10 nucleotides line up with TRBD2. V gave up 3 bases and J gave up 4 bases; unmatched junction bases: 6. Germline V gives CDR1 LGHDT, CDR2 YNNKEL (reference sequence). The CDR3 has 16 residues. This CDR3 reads CASSHSSGGFYNEQFF. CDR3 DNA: TGTGCCAGCAGCCACTCTAGCGGGGGCTTTTACAATGAGCAGTTCTTC.